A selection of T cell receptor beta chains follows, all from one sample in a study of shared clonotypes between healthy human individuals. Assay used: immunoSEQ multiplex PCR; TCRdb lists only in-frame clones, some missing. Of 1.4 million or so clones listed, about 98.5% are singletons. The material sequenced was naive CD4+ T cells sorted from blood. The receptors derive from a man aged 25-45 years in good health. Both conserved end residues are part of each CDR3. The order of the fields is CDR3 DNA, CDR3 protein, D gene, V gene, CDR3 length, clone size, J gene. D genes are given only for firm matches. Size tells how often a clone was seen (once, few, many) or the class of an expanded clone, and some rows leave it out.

CDR3nt: TGTGCCAGCAGCTTGACGATCTCTGGAAACACCATATATTTT
CDR3aa: CASSLTISGNTIYF
d_gene: -
v_gene: TRBV7-9
len: 14
abundance: -
j_gene: TRBJ1-3

CDR3nt: TGCAGCGTTGTTCGCCAGTTCACCGGGGAGCTGTTTTTT
CDR3aa: CSVVRQFTGELFF
d_gene: -
v_gene: TRBV29-1
len: 13
abundance: -
j_gene: TRBJ2-2

CDR3nt: TGTGCCAGCAGCAGCCGGGGGGTTCTAGAGACCCAGTACTTC
CDR3aa: CASSSRGVLETQYF
d_gene: TRBD2
v_gene: TRBV5-6
len: 14
abundance: -
j_gene: TRBJ2-5

CDR3nt: TGTGCCAGCCGCGGGGCTGCAACTAATGAAAAACTGTTTTTT
CDR3aa: CASRGAATNEKLFF
d_gene: -
v_gene: TRBV18
len: 14
abundance: -
j_gene: TRBJ1-4

CDR3nt: TGCAGCGTTGATCTTTTTGAGTCGGGGAGGCCCCAAGAGACCCAGTACTTC
CDR3aa: CSVDLFESGRPQETQYF
d_gene: -
v_gene: TRBV29-1
len: 17
abundance: -
j_gene: TRBJ2-5

CDR3nt: TGTGCCAGCAGTCCAACGCCAGTCGTCTACGAGCAGTACTTC
CDR3aa: CASSPTPVVYEQYF
d_gene: -
v_gene: TRBV27
len: 14
abundance: -
j_gene: TRBJ2-7

CDR3nt: TGTGCCAGCAGCACCGGACAGGGGAAATCCCACGAGCAGTACTTC
CDR3aa: CASSTGQGKSHEQYF
d_gene: TRBD1
v_gene: TRBV6-6
len: 15
abundance: -
j_gene: TRBJ2-7

CDR3nt: TGTGCCAGCAATTTGGAGGGGGCCCCTAATGAAAAACTGTTTTTT
CDR3aa: CASNLEGAPNEKLFF
d_gene: TRBD1
v_gene: TRBV2
len: 15
abundance: -
j_gene: TRBJ1-4

CDR3nt: TGCGCCAGCAGCGTCACAGGGAACCAAGAGACCCAGTACTTC
CDR3aa: CASSVTGNQETQYF
d_gene: -
v_gene: TRBV5-1
len: 14
abundance: -
j_gene: TRBJ2-5

CDR3nt: TGTGCCAGCTCACCATACGCTAGCGGGGAGCTGTTTTTT
CDR3aa: CASSPYASGELFF
d_gene: -
v_gene: TRBV18
len: 13
abundance: -
j_gene: TRBJ2-2

CDR3nt: TGTGCCAGCAGGCGGTTTTTGAACACCGGGGAGCTGTTTTTT
CDR3aa: CASRRFLNTGELFF
d_gene: -
v_gene: TRBV2
len: 14
abundance: -
j_gene: TRBJ2-2

CDR3nt: TGCAGCGTGCACGGGACACTGAACACTGAAGCTTTCTTT
CDR3aa: CSVHGTLNTEAFF
d_gene: -
v_gene: TRBV29-1
len: 13
abundance: -
j_gene: TRBJ1-1

CDR3nt: TGTGCCAGCAGCGGGGGGACAGCCCAAGAGACCCAGTACTTC
CDR3aa: CASSGGTAQETQYF
d_gene: -
v_gene: TRBV5-6
len: 14
abundance: -
j_gene: TRBJ2-5

CDR3nt: TGTGCCACCAGCAGAGATGTGATTACGCAGTATTTT
CDR3aa: CATSRDVITQYF
d_gene: -
v_gene: TRBV15
len: 12
abundance: -
j_gene: TRBJ2-3

CDR3nt: TGTGCCAGCAGCTCGCGGCGGGAGTATGAAGATACGCAGTATTTT
CDR3aa: CASSSRREYEDTQYF
d_gene: TRBD2
v_gene: TRBV11-3
len: 15
abundance: -
j_gene: TRBJ2-3

CDR3nt: TGTGCCAGCTCACCACAGGACAGGGGTACCAATGAGCAGTTCTTC
CDR3aa: CASSPQDRGTNEQFF
d_gene: TRBD1
v_gene: TRBV18
len: 15
abundance: -
j_gene: TRBJ2-1

CDR3nt: TGTGCCAGCCCGGCTTTGGCTAGCGGGATGGGGGAGCAGTTCTTC
CDR3aa: CASPALASGMGEQFF
d_gene: TRBD2
v_gene: TRBV6-1
len: 15
abundance: -
j_gene: TRBJ2-1

CDR3nt: TGTGCCAGCAGAGGCCGGGACAGGGGTCTCGTTGGCTACACCTTC
CDR3aa: CASRGRDRGLVGYTF
d_gene: TRBD1
v_gene: TRBV2
len: 15
abundance: once
j_gene: TRBJ1-2

CDR3nt: TGCGCCAGCAGTAATACTAGCGGGAGGTCCCACGAGCAGTACTTC
CDR3aa: CASSNTSGRSHEQYF
d_gene: TRBD2
v_gene: TRBV10-1
len: 15
abundance: once
j_gene: TRBJ2-7

CDR3nt: TGCGCCAGCAGTGACCAGAATGACAGGGACGAGCAGTACTTC
CDR3aa: CASSDQNDRDEQYF
d_gene: TRBD1
v_gene: TRBV10-1
len: 14
abundance: -
j_gene: TRBJ2-7

CDR3nt: TGTGCCAGCAGCCAGCCCGCAGGGGCTTACTACGAGCAGTACTTC
CDR3aa: CASSQPAGAYYEQYF
d_gene: -
v_gene: TRBV28
len: 15
abundance: -
j_gene: TRBJ2-7

CDR3nt: TGTGCCAGCTCACCAGGTCCTTGGACAGGGCTATACGAGCAGTACTTC
CDR3aa: CASSPGPWTGLYEQYF
d_gene: TRBD1
v_gene: TRBV18
len: 16
abundance: -
j_gene: TRBJ2-7

CDR3nt: TGCGCCAGCAGCCCCGGGACGGTAAACACCGGGGAGCTGTTTTTT
CDR3aa: CASSPGTVNTGELFF
d_gene: -
v_gene: TRBV4-3
len: 15
abundance: once
j_gene: TRBJ2-2

CDR3nt: TGTGCCAGTAGTATAGTTGAGTCCTACGAGCAGTACTTC
CDR3aa: CASSIVESYEQYF
d_gene: -
v_gene: TRBV19
len: 13
abundance: -
j_gene: TRBJ2-7

CDR3nt: TGCGCCAGCAGGGCGGGACAGGGTCCTGAAGCTTTCTTT
CDR3aa: CASRAGQGPEAFF
d_gene: TRBD1
v_gene: TRBV5-1
len: 13
abundance: -
j_gene: TRBJ1-1

CDR3nt: TGTGCCAGCAGCTTAATAGGGCAGATGGGACAGTCTTCCACTGAAGCTTTCTTT
CDR3aa: CASSLIGQMGQSSTEAFF
d_gene: TRBD1
v_gene: TRBV11-1
len: 18
abundance: -
j_gene: TRBJ1-1

CDR3nt: TGTGCCAGCAGCTTGATCGGCGGGGGACGCACAGATACGCAGTATTTT
CDR3aa: CASSLIGGGRTDTQYF
d_gene: TRBD2
v_gene: TRBV5-8
len: 16
abundance: -
j_gene: TRBJ2-3

CDR3nt: TGTGCCAGCTCTCTTAAGGGGCAGGGACCCTACGAGCAGTACTTC
CDR3aa: CASSLKGQGPYEQYF
d_gene: -
v_gene: TRBV18
len: 15
abundance: -
j_gene: TRBJ2-7

CDR3nt: TGTGCCAGCTCACCACAGAAAGGGCTCTCTGGAAACACCATATATTTT
CDR3aa: CASSPQKGLSGNTIYF
d_gene: -
v_gene: TRBV18
len: 16
abundance: -
j_gene: TRBJ1-3

CDR3nt: TGTGCCAGCTCACTTGGAACAGGAGTCCAAGAGACCCAGTACTTC
CDR3aa: CASSLGTGVQETQYF
d_gene: -
v_gene: TRBV18
len: 15
abundance: once
j_gene: TRBJ2-5

CDR3nt: TGTGCCAGCAGCCCTACAGGGGGCGCCGGAAACTATGGCTACACCTTC
CDR3aa: CASSPTGGAGNYGYTF
d_gene: TRBD1
v_gene: TRBV7-3
len: 16
abundance: -
j_gene: TRBJ1-2